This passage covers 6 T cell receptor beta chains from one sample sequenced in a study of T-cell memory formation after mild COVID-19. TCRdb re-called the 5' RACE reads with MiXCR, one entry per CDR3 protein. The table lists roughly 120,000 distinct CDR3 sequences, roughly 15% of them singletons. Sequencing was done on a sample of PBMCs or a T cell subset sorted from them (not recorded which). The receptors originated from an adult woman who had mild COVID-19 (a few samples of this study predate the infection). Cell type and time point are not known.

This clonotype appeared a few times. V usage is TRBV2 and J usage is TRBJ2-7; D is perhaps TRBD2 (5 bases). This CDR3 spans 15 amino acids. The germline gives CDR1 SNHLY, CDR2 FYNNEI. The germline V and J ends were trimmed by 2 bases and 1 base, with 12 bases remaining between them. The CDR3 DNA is TGTGCCAGCAGTGAAACCCGGACTGGATCCTACGAGCAGTACTTC. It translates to CASSETRTGSYEQYF. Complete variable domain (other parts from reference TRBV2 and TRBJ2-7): EPEVTQTPSHQVTQMGQEVILRCVPISNHLYFYWYRQILGQKVEFLVSFYNNEISEKSEIFDDQFSVERPDGSNFTLKIRSTKLEDSAMYFCASSETRTGSYEQYFGPGTRLTVT.

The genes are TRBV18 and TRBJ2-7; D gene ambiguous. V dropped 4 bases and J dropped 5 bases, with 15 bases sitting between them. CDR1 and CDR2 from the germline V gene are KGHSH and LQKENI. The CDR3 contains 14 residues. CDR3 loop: CASSQPTSKDEQYF. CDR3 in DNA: TGTGCCAGCTCACAACCGACATCCAAGGACGAGCAGTACTTC.

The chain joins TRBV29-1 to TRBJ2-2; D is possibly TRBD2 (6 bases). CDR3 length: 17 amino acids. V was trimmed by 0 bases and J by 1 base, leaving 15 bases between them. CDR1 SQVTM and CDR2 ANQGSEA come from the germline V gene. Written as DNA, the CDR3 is TGCAGCGTTGAAGACCCATCTAGCGTCATGAACACCGGGGAGCTGTTTTTT. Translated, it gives CSVEDPSSVMNTGELFF.

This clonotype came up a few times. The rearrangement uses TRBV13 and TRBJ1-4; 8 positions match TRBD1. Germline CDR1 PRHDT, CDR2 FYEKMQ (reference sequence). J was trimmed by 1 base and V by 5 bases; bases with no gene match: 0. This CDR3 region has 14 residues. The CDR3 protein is CASSGQGTNEKLFF. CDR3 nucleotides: TGTGCCAGCAGCGGACAGGGAACTAATGAAAAACTGTTTTTT.

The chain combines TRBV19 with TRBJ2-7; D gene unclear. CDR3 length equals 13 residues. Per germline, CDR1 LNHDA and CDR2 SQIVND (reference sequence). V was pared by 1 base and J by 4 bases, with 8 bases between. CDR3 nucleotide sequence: TGTGCCAGTAGTATAGTACCGGGTTACGAGCAGTACTTC. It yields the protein CASSIVPGYEQYF.

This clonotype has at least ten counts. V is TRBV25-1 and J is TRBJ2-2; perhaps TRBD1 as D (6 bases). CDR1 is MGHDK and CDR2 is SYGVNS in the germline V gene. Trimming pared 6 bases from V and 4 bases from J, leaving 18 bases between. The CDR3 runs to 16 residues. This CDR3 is CASSLNLGQTTGELFF. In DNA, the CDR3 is TGTGCCAGCAGCCTAAACCTCGGACAGACCACCGGGGAGCTGTTTTTT.